This T cell receptor (beta chain) derives from a study of early T cells in non-severe SARS-CoV-2 infection. This clonotype was observed many times. Here the CDR3 omits its conserved ending phenylalanine or tryptophan, so a read error is the likely source. Because the CDR3's place on the DNA is in doubt, the DNA is left out and the CDR3 is given as listed by TCRdb. The germline V gene encodes CDR1 SEHNR and CDR2 FQNEAQ (reference sequence). Ends included, the CDR3 has 13 residues. TCRdb called the 5' RACE reads again in MiXCR, with one record for every CDR3 protein. The table includes roughly 50,000 distinct CDR3 sequences, roughly 7.8% detected once.

The chain combines TRBV7-9 with TRBJ1-1; the table's TRBD1 call for D was not verified on the DNA. Sample: whole blood, taken at baseline. This receptor was identified in an adult who was a healthcare worker with PCR-confirmed SARS-CoV-2 infection or an uninfected control (not recorded which). The CDR3: CASSLGLTQGQGI.